These 13 T cell receptor beta chains were sequenced from one sample in a study of graft-versus-host responses after intestinal transplantation. Assay used: immunoSEQ multiplex PCR; TCRdb lists only in-frame clones, some missing. The sample records some 13,000 clones, 35% to 40% being singletons. Sequencing used alloreactive CD4+ T cells from a mixed lymphocyte reaction culture, obtained before intestinal transplant. This sample's subset: CFSE-low proliferating T cells sorted from roughly 6-day pre-transplant mixed lymphocyte reaction (GvH or HvG direction). Receptors were obtained from a human patient who received an intestinal transplant.

The chain combines TRBV6-6 with TRBJ2-1; 10 nucleotides line up with TRBD1. The germline CDR1 and CDR2 sequences are MNHNY and SVGAGI (reference sequence). The V and J ends lost 6 bases and 7 bases, in that order; junction bases with no gene match: 3. This CDR3 comprises 13 residues. The CDR3 here is CASSDRGRNEQFF. The DNA for the CDR3 is TGTGCCAGCAGCGACAGGGGGCGGAATGAGCAGTTCTTC.

A single count supports this clone. The gene calls are TRBV15 and TRBJ1-5, with D hard to call. Trimming removed 0 bases at V and 7 bases at J, with 7 bases between. Germline CDR1 is LNHNV and CDR2 is YYDKDF (reference sequence). The CDR3 has 13 amino acids. CDR3 sequence (DNA): TGTGCCACCAGCAGAGATAGTCTACAGCCCCAGCATTTT. Translated: CATSRDSLQPQHF.

The chain joins TRBV10-3 to TRBJ2-4; 8 bases match TRBD2. The CDR3 is 13 amino acids. Germline values: CDR1 ENHRY, CDR2 SYGVKD. The junction had 4 bases not matched to a gene; V was cut back by 3 bases and J by 9 bases. This CDR3 is CAISDYREGIQYF. CDR3 sequence (DNA): TGTGCCATCAGTGATTATCGGGAGGGCATTCAGTACTTC.

CDR3 region: CASSWGQISYNSPLHF. The CDR3 nucleotides read TGTGCCAGCAGTTGGGGACAGATCTCCTATAATTCACCCCTCCACTTT. The chain couples TRBV6-5 to TRBJ1-6, with TRBD1 identical over 7 bases. V shed 4 bases, J shed 0 bases, and the junction held 3 bases outside the gene matches. From germline, CDR1 is MNHEY and CDR2 SVGAGI. This CDR3 has 16 amino acids.

This clone was counted between two and nine times. This chain uses TRBV6-6 with TRBJ2-7; D is possibly TRBD1 (6 bases). The CDR3 consists of 12 residues. V dropped 6 bases and J dropped 2 bases, with 8 bases sitting between them. Per the germline V gene, CDR1 is MNHNY and CDR2 is SVGAGI (reference sequence). Here the CDR3 DNA reads TGTGCCAGCAGCAACAGGGCCTACGAGCAGTACTTC. This codes for CASSNRAYEQYF.

The chain links TRBV7-9 to TRBJ1-4, with a tentative D call TRBD1 (5 bases). Trimming shortened V by 3 bases and J by 8 bases, and 10 bases separated the two germline ends. The CDR3 loop spans 13 amino acids. The germline gives CDR1 SEHNR, CDR2 FQNEAQ (reference sequence). The CDR3: CASSFRVGEKLFF. The DNA for the CDR3 is TGTGCCAGCAGCTTCAGGGTTGGAGAAAAACTGTTTTTT.

V gene TRBV25-1 combines with J gene TRBJ2-7, with 8 bases fitting TRBD2. The CDR3 consists of 14 residues. The germline CDR1 and CDR2 sequences are MGHDK and SYGVNS. V trimming: 3 bases; J trimming: 5 bases; junction bases outside the gene matches: 6. CDR3 residues: CASSDLAGGHEQYF. CDR3 sequence (DNA): TGTGCCAGCAGTGACTTGGCGGGGGGCCACGAGCAGTACTTC.

This clone was counted between two and nine times. This chain connects TRBV10-1 to TRBJ2-5; the match to TRBD1 covers 9 bases. The J call is uncertain, as TRBJ2-7 better fits the DNA end. Per germline, CDR1 WNHNN and CDR2 SYGVQD (reference sequence). This CDR3 comprises 16 residues. CDR3 sequence reads: CASSEREETGGYEQYF. DNA for the CDR3: TGCGCCAGCAGTGAGAGGGAAGAGACAGGGGGTTACGAGCAGTACTTC.

This chain connects TRBV21-1 to TRBJ1-6; the D call in the table, TRBD1, was not verified against the DNA. TRBV21-1 is tagged as a pseudogene. This CDR3 region has 15 residues. The CDR3 spells CASSPEGQPNSPLHF. CDR3 in DNA: TGTGCCAGCAGCCCCGAGGGACAGCCAAATTCACCCCTCCACTTT.

The chain carries TRBV5-4 and TRBJ1-1, with 7 bases aligning to TRBD1. This CDR3 has 16 amino acids. V trimming: 3 bases; J trimming: 7 bases; junction bases outside the gene matches: 15. CDR1 is SGHNT, CDR2 YYREEE, per germline (reference sequence). The CDR3 sequence: CASSYDRAANVGEAFF. In nucleotides, the CDR3 is TGTGCCAGCAGCTACGACAGGGCCGCGAATGTGGGTGAAGCTTTCTTT.

This clone was seen a handful of times. The V call is TRBV27, the J call TRBJ1-2; D gene uncertain. The CDR3 runs 13 residues. From germline, CDR1 is MNHEY and CDR2 SMNVEV (reference sequence). The V end lost 6 bases, the J end lost 4 bases, and 12 bases lay between the germline ends. The CDR3 sequence: CASREAPAYGYTF. The CDR3 DNA reads TGTGCCAGCAGGGAGGCCCCCGCCTATGGCTACACCTTC.

V and J are TRBV18 and TRBJ2-3; possible D gene TRBD1, 5 bases. The CDR3 totals 15 residues. V lost 2 bases, J lost 0 bases, and 9 bases lay in between. The germline CDR1 and CDR2 sequences are KGHSH and LQKENI. CDR3 sequence reads: CASSPWAGSTDTQYF. CDR3 bases: TGTGCCAGCTCACCATGGGCAGGGAGCACAGATACGCAGTATTTT.

The chain joins TRBV6-5 to TRBJ2-1; 7 bases are shared with TRBD1. The CDR3 extends over 13 amino acids. V lost 2 bases, J lost 15 bases, and 10 bases stayed unmatched. The germline V gene has CDR1 MNHEY and CDR2 SVGAGI. CDR3 amino acids: CASSYGTAFKWFF. For the CDR3, the DNA is TGTGCCAGCAGTTACGGGACAGCCTTTAAGTGGTTCTTC.